A single sample is the source of the 9 T cell receptor beta chains below, sequenced in a study of T cells in Graves' hyperthyroidism and ophthalmopathy. RNA transcripts served as the template for amplifying TCR beta CDR3 regions. The TCR CDR3 was amplified in a first-round RT-PCR using the HTBI primer set. TCRdb called the multiplex PCR reads again in MiXCR, with one record for every CDR3 protein. Here the sample spans approximately 260,000 distinct CDR3 sequences, roughly 15% being singletons. Sample: blood. The receptors originated from a woman in her forties or fifties with Graves' hyperthyroidism that later progressed to Graves' ophthalmopathy.

This clonotype appeared many times. V gene TRBV5-1 combines with J gene TRBJ1-2; maybe TRBD1 (6 bases). CDR3 size: 15 residues. The germline CDR1 and CDR2 sequences are SGHRS and YFSETQ. V was pared by 4 bases and J by 3 bases, with 16 bases between. CDR3 DNA sequence: TGCGCCAGCAGCCCCCTTGGGGGGGGCGACTATGGCTACACCTTC. Encoded protein: CASSPLGGGDYGYTF. Full variable domain (rest looked up from reference TRBV5-1 and TRBJ1-2): KAGVTQTPRYLIKTRGQQVTLSCSPISGHRSVSWYQQTPGQGLQFLFEYFSETQRNKGNFPGRFSGRQFSNSRSEMNVSTLELGDSALYLCASSPLGGGDYGYTFGSGTRLTVV.

The CDR3 nucleotides are TGCGCCAGCAGACAGGAGGGGCCTGGAAACACCATATATTTT. Translation gives CASRQEGPGNTIYF. This chain connects TRBV10-1 to TRBJ1-3; a possible D gene is TRBD1 (5 bases). CDR3 length equals 14 residues. The V gene lost 6 bases and the J gene lost 2 bases, with 11 bases spanning the gap. Germline V lookup: CDR1 WNHNN, CDR2 SYGVQD (reference sequence).

The chain has TRBV20-1 and TRBJ2-2, with 7 bases fitting TRBD2. The V segment lost 3 bases and the J segment 4 bases; nucleotides outside the gene matches: 8. The CDR3 consists of 15 residues. The germline V gene encodes CDR1 DFQATT and CDR2 SNEGSKA (reference sequence). This CDR3 is CSASLVAGITGELFF. As DNA, the CDR3 is TGCAGTGCTAGTCTGGTAGCGGGCATCACCGGGGAGCTGTTTTTT.

The chain uses TRBV20-1 and TRBJ1-1, with 9 positions matching TRBD1. Germline CDR1 DFQATT, CDR2 SNEGSKA (reference sequence). Unmatched junction bases numbered 16, after V lost 0 bases and J lost 5 bases. The length of the CDR3 is 18 residues. DNA for the CDR3: TGCAGTGCTAGAGATAGATTGGGGCGCGGGACAGGGCGAACTGAAGCTTTCTTT. It translates to CSARDRLGRGTGRTEAFF.

The sample holds a few counts of this clonotype. This sequence joins TRBV2 and TRBJ2-1; TRBD2 matches 12 bases. The CDR3 loop spans 15 amino acids. Trimming cost V 5 bases and J 8 bases; bases outside gene matches: 7. Germline CDR1 reads SNHLY; CDR2 reads FYNNEI. CDR3 region: CASSSRTSGIDEQFF. The CDR3 DNA sequence: TGTGCCAGCAGTTCCCGGACTAGCGGGATAGATGAGCAGTTCTTC.

A few counts support this clonotype. The V and J genes are TRBV7-9 and TRBJ1-1; 8 positions match TRBD1. Per the germline V gene, CDR1 is SEHNR and CDR2 is FQNEAQ (reference sequence). There are 14 residues in the CDR3. V trimming: 5 bases; J trimming: 3 bases; junction bases outside the gene matches: 5. CDR3 nucleotide sequence: TGTGCCAGCAGCGCTAGACAGGGGTACACTGAAGCTTTCTTT. Translating it yields CASSARQGYTEAFF. The variable domain in full, with the rest retrieved from reference TRBV7-9 and TRBJ1-1, is DTGVSQNPRHKITKRGQNVTFRCDPISEHNRLYWYRQTLGQGPEFLTYFQNEAQLEKSRLLSDRFSAERPKGSFSTLEIQRTEQGDSAMYLCASSARQGYTEAFFGQGTRLTVV.

In its sample, this clonotype was seen many times. The genes are TRBV6-1 and TRBJ2-7; D is unclear. CDR3 length: 12 amino acids. Trimming shortened V by 5 bases and J by 4 bases, and 9 bases separated the two germline ends. The germline V gene encodes CDR1 MNHNS and CDR2 SASEGT. The CDR3 loop reads CASSSLFYEQYF. Written as DNA, the CDR3 is TGTGCCAGCAGTTCACTATTTTACGAGCAGTACTTC.

This clonotype was seen at least ten times. The rearrangement uses TRBV18 and TRBJ1-2; D is uncertain. CDR1 KGHSH and CDR2 LQKENI come from the germline V gene. The CDR3 contains 16 residues. V lost 3 bases and J 4 bases, leaving 18 bases between the germline ends. This CDR3 reads CASSPNPAQAGYGYTF. The DNA of the CDR3 is TGTGCCAGCTCACCCAATCCGGCGCAGGCAGGCTATGGCTACACCTTC.

This clonotype was seen ten or more times. The chain has TRBV20-1 and TRBJ1-1, with 8 bases that match TRBD1. CDR1 is DFQATT and CDR2 is SNEGSKA in the germline V gene (reference sequence). V lost 6 bases to trimming and J lost 0 bases; unmatched junction nucleotides: 3. The length of the CDR3 is 13 residues. Here the CDR3 DNA reads TGCAGTGCGACAGGGGCGATGAACACTGAAGCTTTCTTT. Amino acids: CSATGAMNTEAFF.